This T cell receptor beta chain was sequenced in a study of blood T cell repertoires in COVID-19. Study background: Specimens from acute and convalescent COVID-19 originated in the United States, Italy and Spain. T cells, B-cell-depleted T cells, or PBMCs provided the cDNA or gDNA that served as material.

Per the study methods: Counts of nucleated cells, estimated from reference gene primer amplification, were obtained. Method: immunoSEQ multiplex PCR; TCRdb's copy keeps in-frame clones and lacks some. V and J calls and clone size are those listed in that table; D and trimming were worked out from the DNA. The sample holds roughly 100,000 clones, roughly 86% seen once. The junction had 4 bases not matched to a gene; V was cut back by 2 bases and J by 1 base. The CDR3 sequence is 16 residues long. In germline, CDR1 is MDHEN, CDR2 SYDVKM. The V gene is TRBV28, the J gene TRBJ2-2; TRBD1 matches at 7 bases. The source material was peripheral blood. The sequence was obtained from a human donor in a cohort sampled during active COVID-19. The CDR3 DNA is TGTGCCAGCAGTTTACCCCCAGGGGGGAACACCGGGGAGCTGTTTTTT. As protein: CASSLPPGGNTGELFF.